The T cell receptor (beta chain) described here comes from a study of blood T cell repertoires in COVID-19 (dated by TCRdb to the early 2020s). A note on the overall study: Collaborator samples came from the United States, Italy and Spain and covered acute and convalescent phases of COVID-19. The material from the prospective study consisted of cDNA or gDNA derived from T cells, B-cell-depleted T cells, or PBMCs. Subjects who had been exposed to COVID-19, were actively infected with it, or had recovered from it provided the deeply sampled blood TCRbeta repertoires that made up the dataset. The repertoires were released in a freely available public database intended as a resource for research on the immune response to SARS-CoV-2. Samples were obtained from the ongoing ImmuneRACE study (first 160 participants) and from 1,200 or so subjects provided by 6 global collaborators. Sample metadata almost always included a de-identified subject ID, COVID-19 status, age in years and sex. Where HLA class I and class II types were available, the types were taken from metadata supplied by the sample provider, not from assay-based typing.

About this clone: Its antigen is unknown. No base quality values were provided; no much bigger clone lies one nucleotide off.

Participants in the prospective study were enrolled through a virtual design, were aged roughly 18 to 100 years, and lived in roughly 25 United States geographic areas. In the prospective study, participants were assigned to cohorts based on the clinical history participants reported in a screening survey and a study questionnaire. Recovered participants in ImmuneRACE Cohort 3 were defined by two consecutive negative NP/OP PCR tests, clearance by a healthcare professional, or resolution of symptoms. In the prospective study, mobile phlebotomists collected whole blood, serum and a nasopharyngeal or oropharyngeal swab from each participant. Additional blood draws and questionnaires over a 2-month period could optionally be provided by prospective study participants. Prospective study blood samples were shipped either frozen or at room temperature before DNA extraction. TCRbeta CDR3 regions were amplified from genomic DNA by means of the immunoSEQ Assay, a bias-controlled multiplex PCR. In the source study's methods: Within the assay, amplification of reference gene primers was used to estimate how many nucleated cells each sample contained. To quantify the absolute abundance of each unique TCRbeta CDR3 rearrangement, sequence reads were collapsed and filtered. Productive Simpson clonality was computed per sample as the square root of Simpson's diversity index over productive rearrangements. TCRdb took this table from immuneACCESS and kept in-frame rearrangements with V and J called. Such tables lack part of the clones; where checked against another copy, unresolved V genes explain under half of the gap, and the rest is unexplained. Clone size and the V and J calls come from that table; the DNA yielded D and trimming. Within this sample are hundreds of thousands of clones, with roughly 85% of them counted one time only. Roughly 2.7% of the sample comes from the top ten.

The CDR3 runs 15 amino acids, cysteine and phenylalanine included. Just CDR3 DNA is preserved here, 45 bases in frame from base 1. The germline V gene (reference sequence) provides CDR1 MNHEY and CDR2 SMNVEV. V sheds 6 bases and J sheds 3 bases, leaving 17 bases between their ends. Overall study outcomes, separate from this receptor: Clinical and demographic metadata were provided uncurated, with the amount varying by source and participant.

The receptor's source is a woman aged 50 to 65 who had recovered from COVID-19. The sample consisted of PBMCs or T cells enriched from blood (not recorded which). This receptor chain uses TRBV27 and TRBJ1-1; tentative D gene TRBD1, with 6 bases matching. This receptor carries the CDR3 CASSPYRVEDTEAFF. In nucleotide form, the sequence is TGTGCCAGCAGCCCATACAGGGTGGAGGACACTGAAGCTTTCTTT.